This T cell receptor beta chain was found in a study of shared clonotypes between healthy human individuals. Study details: Per-donor plates numbered three CD4 naive, three CD4 memory, two CD8 naive and one CD8 memory. Study conclusions and caveats: Rarefaction demonstrated incomplete sorted-subset sequencing despite large depth.

The V gene lost 6 bases and the J gene lost 6 bases, with 12 bases spanning the gap. Germline V gene data show CDR1 as LNHDA and CDR2 as SQIVND (reference sequence). This CDR3 comprises 12 residues. Among the donors, all were Caucasian adults who lived in Nashville, Tennessee. Deep-level assay runs were performed. Method: immunoSEQ multiplex PCR; TCRdb's copy keeps in-frame clones and lacks some. The sample consists of around 550,000 clones, about 95% of them appearing once. Concerning this clone itself: Its antigen is currently unknown.

V usage is TRBV19 and J usage is TRBJ2-7; no clear D. Sequencing was performed on naive CD4+ T cells sorted from blood. The subset here: CD45RA+ positively selected. The sequence was collected from a woman aged 25 to 39 in good health. DNA of the CDR3: TGTGCCAGTAGCACCGGGCCGAGCGAGCAGTACTTC. It encodes CASSTGPSEQYF.